This is a list of T cell receptor beta chains from one sample in a study of low-dose radiotherapy and immunotherapy resistance in tumors. TCRdb used MiXCR to reprocess the reads, holding one entry per CDR3 protein. The sample shows about 64,000 distinct CDR3 sequences, 26% of them seen only once. The starting material was PBMCs, obtained before treatment. These receptors were collected from a male donor with rectosigmoid adenocarcinoma. Both conserved end residues are trimmed from each CDR3. Each record gives: CDR3 length, clone size, V gene, CDR3 protein. Clone size is shown for a subset of rows, as once, few, many or a class of expanded clone.

>17|many|TRBV14
ASSQVYKARRSGANVLT
>12|-|TRBV29-1
SPEGGRGTNEQF
>13|many|TRBV5-4
ASSLGEGGPYEQY
>13|-|TRBV6-5
ASSEPGQGSYEQY
>11|many|TRBV4-1
ASSQVIQETQY
>10|many|TRBV28
ASSGAADTQY
>10|many|TRBV28
ASGQGGNEQF
>15|many|TRBV12-3/TRBV12-4
ASSLSKGRDITTEAF
>15|many|TRBV4-1
ASSRGGGSVGPSEQY
>14|once|TRBV6-2/TRBV6-3
ASRGGLAETYNEQF
>12|many|TRBV20-1
SAGRGQGVGEQY
>11|few|TRBV27
ASSTTGANVLT
>13|-|TRBV27
ASTLSGTGPYEQY
>14|-|TRBV28
ASSFGAYRLNTEAF
>13|few|TRBV20-1
SARDRVGSGMQQY
>15|many|TRBV7-2
ASSLVEQGAKGSPLH